This T cell receptor (beta chain) was observed in a study of blood T cell repertoires in COVID-19. Whole-study context: The samples span acute and convalescent COVID-19 from the United States, Italy and Spain. PBMCs, B-cell-depleted T cells, or T cells provided the cDNA or gDNA that made up the material.

In the authors' methods: How many nucleated cells were present was estimated from reference gene primer amplification. TCRdb's copy holds only in-frame clones and misses some; the assay was immunoSEQ multiplex PCR. That table gives V, J and clone size, and the DNA gave D and trimming. Here the sample spans tens of thousands of clones, more than 80% being singletons. V shed 3 bases and J shed 4 bases, with 10 bases lying between them. The V gene's germline CDR1 is LNHDA and CDR2 SQIVND (reference sequence). The CDR3 loop spans 14 amino acids. The gene calls are TRBV19 and TRBJ1-5; D is possibly TRBD1 (6 bases). This sequence was found in a human donor in a cohort sampled during active COVID-19. Sample: peripheral blood. The CDR3 bases are TGTGCCAGTAGTATCCAGGGACAAAATCAGCCCCAGCATTTT. The encoded protein is CASSIQGQNQPQHF.